These T cell receptor beta chains were read from a single sample in a study of OX40 agonist ivuxolimab in advanced cancers. The repertoire was sequenced with immunoSEQ multiplex PCR; TCRdb's copy has only in-frame clones and lacks some. Altogether about 79,000 clones are present, about 91% being singletons, with the ten largest covering roughly 7.4%. This material consisted of CD4+ or CD8+ T cells sorted from blood, taken in a trial of the OX40 agonist ivuxolimab. The origin of the receptors is an adult with an advanced solid tumor such as melanoma, head and neck, liver or kidney cancer. The CDR3 runs from the conserved cysteine through the conserved F or W. The D gene is left open where the match is weak. Where a row states a size, it is once, few, many or the class of an expanded clone; other rows omit it.

NA | once | TRBJ2-1 | TRBV9 | CASSLTQAYYNEQFF | TGTGCCAGCTCGCTAACCCAGGCATACTACAATGAGCAGTTCTTC
NA | NA | TRBJ2-1 | TRBV19 | CASTMGPVNEQFF | TGTGCCAGTACCATGGGCCCAGTCAATGAGCAGTTCTTC
TRBD2 | NA | TRBJ2-7 | TRBV18 | CASFLTTGTSGSESTGEQYF | TGTGCCAGCTTTCTCACAACCGGGACTAGCGGGAGTGAGAGTACTGGCGAGCAGTACTTC
NA | NA | TRBJ2-2 | TRBV9 | CASSFRGGTGELFF | TGTGCCAGCAGCTTCAGGGGCGGAACCGGGGAGCTGTTTTTT
NA | once | TRBJ2-7 | TRBV27 | CASSLLRQIKGYEQYF | TGTGCCAGCAGTCTCCTGAGACAGATAAAGGGGTACGAGCAGTACTTC
TRBD1 | NA | TRBJ2-1 | TRBV18 | CASSPAGQGNEQFF | TGTGCCAGCTCACCTGCGGGACAGGGGAATGAGCAGTTCTTC
NA | NA | TRBJ2-5 | TRBV7-9 | CASRPGTSETQYF | TGTGCCAGCAGACCCGGGACCTCAGAGACCCAGTACTTC
NA | NA | TRBJ2-2 | TRBV7-9 | CASTQGNLGNTGELFF | TGTGCCAGCACCCAAGGGAACCTGGGAAACACCGGGGAGCTGTTTTTT
TRBD1 | NA | TRBJ1-1 | TRBV4-1 | CASSQKQGAGFTEAFF | TGCGCCAGCAGCCAAAAACAGGGGGCAGGTTTCACTGAAGCTTTCTTT
TRBD1 | once | TRBJ2-1 | TRBV9 | CASSVGPGQGDNEQFF | TGTGCCAGCAGCGTAGGGCCGGGACAGGGGGACAATGAGCAGTTCTTC
NA | once | TRBJ2-7 | TRBV5-1 | CASRIEFEQYF | TGCGCCAGCAGGATCGAGTTCGAGCAGTACTTC
TRBD1 | NA | TRBJ2-5 | TRBV18 | CASSPRTGIQETQYF | TGTGCCAGCTCACCTCGGACAGGGATCCAAGAGACCCAGTACTTC
TRBD2 | NA | TRBJ2-1 | TRBV2 | CASSPTRGLAHNEQFF | TGTGCCAGCAGCCCCACGCGGGGACTAGCTCACAATGAGCAGTTCTTC
TRBD1 | NA | TRBJ2-2 | TRBV5-4 | CASSWKPGQGNTGELFF | TGTGCCAGCAGCTGGAAACCGGGACAGGGGAACACCGGGGAGCTGTTTTTT
NA | NA | TRBJ1-1 | TRBV6-1 | CASRGSEAFF | TGTGCCAGCAGGGGTTCTGAAGCTTTCTTT
NA | NA | TRBJ2-7 | TRBV11-1 | CASSSPPGFEQYF | TGTGCCAGCAGCTCCCCCCCGGGGTTCGAGCAGTACTTC
TRBD2 | NA | TRBJ2-2 | TRBV13 | CASSAMGLAGDAGTGELFF | TGTGCCAGCAGCGCTATGGGGCTAGCGGGAGACGCCGGCACCGGGGAGCTGTTTTTT
NA | NA | TRBJ1-5 | TRBV19 | CASSFNRDSNQPQHF | TGTGCCAGTAGTTTTAACAGGGATAGCAATCAGCCCCAGCATTTT
NA | NA | TRBJ1-2 | TRBV2 | CASSDSVGGDGYTF | TGTGCCAGCAGTGACTCTGTGGGGGGCGATGGCTACACCTTC
TRBD1 | NA | TRBJ1-1 | TRBV10-1 | CASSTQQGTEAFF | TGCGCCAGCAGTACCCAACAGGGGACTGAAGCTTTCTTT
NA | NA | TRBJ2-7 | TRBV11-2 | CASSFSEASYEQYF | TGTGCCAGCAGCTTTAGTGAGGCGTCCTACGAGCAGTACTTC
NA | once | TRBJ1-5 | TRBV19 | CASSIPTNRKPQHF | TGTGCCAGTAGTATCCCAACAAACAGGAAGCCCCAGCATTTT
NA | NA | TRBJ1-6 | TRBV5-1 | CASTGAGINSPLHF | TGCGCCAGCACTGGGGCAGGGATTAATTCACCCCTCCACTTT
NA | once | TRBJ2-4 | TRBV2 | CASSEVGMGGKNIQYF | TGTGCCAGCAGTGAAGTGGGGATGGGGGGCAAAAACATTCAGTACTTC